This TCR beta chain was identified during a study of T cell responses to AZD1222 COVID-19 vaccine. Notes on the study in general: Reports indicate that nearly half of spike-specific TCRs are directed at unmutated variant regions. The sample set comprised mostly white British donors with more females, and clonal diversity was possibly underestimated.

The CDR3 has 16 residues. To note about this clone: The target antigen is unknown.

The assay was immunoSEQ multiplex PCR, and TCRdb's table has in-frame clones only and misses some. The top ten clones hold 11% of a sample with approximately 89,000 clones, 80% to 95% of them seen once. This specimen was peripheral blood, taken 28 days after the second AZD1222 dose. The rearrangement joins TRBV21-1 to TRBJ2-4; no DNA check was done on the table's D call, TRBD2. TRBV21-1 is recorded as a pseudogene. The TCR was taken from an adult who received the AZD1222 COVID-19 vaccine. The CDR3 loop is CASSKMVGLAKNIQYF. As DNA, the CDR3 is TGTGCCAGCAGCAAAATGGTCGGGTTGGCCAAAAACATTCAGTACTTC.